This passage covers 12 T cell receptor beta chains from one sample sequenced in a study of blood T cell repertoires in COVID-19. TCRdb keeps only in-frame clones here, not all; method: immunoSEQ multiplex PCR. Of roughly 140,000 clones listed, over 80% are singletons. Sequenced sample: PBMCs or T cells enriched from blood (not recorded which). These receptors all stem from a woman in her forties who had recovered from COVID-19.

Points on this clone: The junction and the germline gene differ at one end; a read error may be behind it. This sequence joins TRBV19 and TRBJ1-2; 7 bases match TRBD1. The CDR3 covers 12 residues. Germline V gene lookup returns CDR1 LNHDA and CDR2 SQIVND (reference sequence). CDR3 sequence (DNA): TGTGCCAGTAGTATAGGGACAGGTGACGGATACTTC. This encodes CASSIGTGDGYF.

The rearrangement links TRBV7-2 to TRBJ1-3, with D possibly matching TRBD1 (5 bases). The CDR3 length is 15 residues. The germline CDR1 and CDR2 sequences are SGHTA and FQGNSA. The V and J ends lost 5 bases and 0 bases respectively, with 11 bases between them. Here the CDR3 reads CASSLDSNSGNTIYF. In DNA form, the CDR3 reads TGTGCCAGCAGCCTCGACAGTAACTCTGGAAACACCATATATTTT.

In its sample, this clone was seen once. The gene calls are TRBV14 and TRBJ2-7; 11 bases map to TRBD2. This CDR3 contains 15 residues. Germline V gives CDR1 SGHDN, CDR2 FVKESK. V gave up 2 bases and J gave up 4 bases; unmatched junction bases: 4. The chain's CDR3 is CASSQSPSGRYEQYF. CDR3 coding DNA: TGTGCCAGCAGCCAAAGTCCTAGCGGGAGGTACGAGCAGTACTTC.

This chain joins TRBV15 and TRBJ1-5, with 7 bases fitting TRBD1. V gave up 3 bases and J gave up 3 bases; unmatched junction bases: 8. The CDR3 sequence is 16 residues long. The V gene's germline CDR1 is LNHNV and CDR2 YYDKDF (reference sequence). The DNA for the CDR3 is TGTGCCACCAGCAGGAAAAGACAGGGACACAATCAGCCCCAGCATTTT. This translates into CATSRKRQGHNQPQHF.

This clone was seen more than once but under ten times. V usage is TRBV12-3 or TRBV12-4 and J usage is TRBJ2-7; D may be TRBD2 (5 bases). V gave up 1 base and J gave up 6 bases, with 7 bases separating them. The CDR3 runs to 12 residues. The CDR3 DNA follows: TGTGCCAGCAGTTTAGGACGGGGCGAGCAGTACTTC. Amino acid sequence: CASSLGRGEQYF.

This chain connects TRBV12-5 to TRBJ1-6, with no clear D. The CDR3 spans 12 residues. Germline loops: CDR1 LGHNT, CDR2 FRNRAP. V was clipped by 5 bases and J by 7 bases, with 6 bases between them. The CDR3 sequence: CASGIENSPLHF. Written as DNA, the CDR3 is TGTGCTAGTGGTATAGAGAATTCACCCCTCCACTTT.

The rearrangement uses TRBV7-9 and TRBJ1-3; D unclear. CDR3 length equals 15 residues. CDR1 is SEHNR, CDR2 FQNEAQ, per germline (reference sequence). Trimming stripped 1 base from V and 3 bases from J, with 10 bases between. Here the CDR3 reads CASSLGADDGNTIYF. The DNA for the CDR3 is TGTGCCAGCAGCTTAGGGGCTGACGATGGAAACACCATATATTTT. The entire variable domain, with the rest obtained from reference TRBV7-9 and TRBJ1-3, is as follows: DTGVSQNPRHKITKRGQNVTFRCDPISEHNRLYWYRQTLGQGPEFLTYFQNEAQLEKSRLLSDRFSAERPKGSFSTLEIQRTEQGDSAMYLCASSLGADDGNTIYFGEGSWLTVV.

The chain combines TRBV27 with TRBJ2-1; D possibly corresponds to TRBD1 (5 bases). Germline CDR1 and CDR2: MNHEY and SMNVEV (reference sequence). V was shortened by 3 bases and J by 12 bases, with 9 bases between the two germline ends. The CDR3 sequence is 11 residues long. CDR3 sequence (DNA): TGTGCCAGCAGTTTTCAGGGCGGGCAGTTCTTC. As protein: CASSFQGGQFF.

The CDR3: CASSLGDRANTEAFF. Here the CDR3 DNA reads TGTGCCAGCAGCTTAGGGGACAGGGCCAACACTGAAGCTTTCTTT. The V call is TRBV7-9, the J call TRBJ1-1, with 9 bases aligning to TRBD1. With V trimmed by 1 base and J by 2 bases, 2 bases remained unmatched. This CDR3 has 15 residues. The germline V gene encodes CDR1 SEHNR and CDR2 FQNEAQ (reference sequence).

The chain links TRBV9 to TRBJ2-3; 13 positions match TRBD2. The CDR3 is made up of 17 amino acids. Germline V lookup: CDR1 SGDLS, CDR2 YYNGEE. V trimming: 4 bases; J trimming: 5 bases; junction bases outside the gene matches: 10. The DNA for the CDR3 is TGTGCCAGCAGCCCCATAGGACTAGCGGGGGTGGTAGATACGCAGTATTTT. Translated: CASSPIGLAGVVDTQYF.

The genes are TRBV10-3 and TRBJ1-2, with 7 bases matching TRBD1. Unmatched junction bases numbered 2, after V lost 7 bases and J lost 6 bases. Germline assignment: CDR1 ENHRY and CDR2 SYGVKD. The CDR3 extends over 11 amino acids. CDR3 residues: CAITQGDGYTF. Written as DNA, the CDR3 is TGTGCCATCACTCAGGGGGATGGCTACACCTTC.

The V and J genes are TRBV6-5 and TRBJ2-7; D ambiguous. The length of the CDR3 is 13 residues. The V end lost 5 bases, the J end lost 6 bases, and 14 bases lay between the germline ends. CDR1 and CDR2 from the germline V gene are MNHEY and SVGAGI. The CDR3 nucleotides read TGTGCCAGCAGTACTGACATCGACGCCGAGCAGTACTTC. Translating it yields CASSTDIDAEQYF.